The 10 T cell receptor beta chains listed next were all sequenced from one sample in a study of OX40 agonist ivuxolimab in advanced cancers. Clones were sequenced by immunoSEQ multiplex PCR, and TCRdb holds only the in-frame ones, with some missing. The profile shows fewer than 45,000 clones, 70% to 90% of them singletons. Sequencing used CD4+ or CD8+ T cells sorted from blood, obtained in a trial of the OX40 agonist ivuxolimab. The receptors stem from an adult with an advanced solid tumor such as melanoma, head and neck, liver or kidney cancer.

This rearrangement joins TRBV7-9 to TRBJ1-1; D gene uncertain. The V gene lost 2 bases and the J gene lost 8 bases, with 6 bases spanning the gap. The V gene's germline CDR1 is SEHNR and CDR2 FQNEAQ (reference sequence). The CDR3 sequence is 11 residues long. The CDR3 DNA is TGTGCCAGCAGCTTAAAGGTGGAAGCTTTCTTT. Protein: CASSLKVEAFF.

This clone was detected only once. The chain is built from TRBV2 and TRBJ2-1; the D gene is possibly TRBD2 (5 bases). Germline V gene data show CDR1 as SNHLY and CDR2 as FYNNEI. Trimming removed 7 bases at V and 7 bases at J, with 17 bases between. CDR3 size: 14 residues. Here the CDR3 reads CASNWEIPHNEQFF. The CDR3 nucleotides read TGTGCCAGCAACTGGGAGATACCTCATAATGAGCAGTTCTTC. Using reference TRBV2 and TRBJ2-1 for the parts outside the CDR3, the full variable domain is EPEVTQTPSHQVTQMGQEVILRCVPISNHLYFYWYRQILGQKVEFLVSFYNNEISEKSEIFDDQFSVERPDGSNFTLKIRSTKLEDSAMYFCASNWEIPHNEQFFGPGTRLTVL.

V is TRBV7-2 and J is TRBJ2-3, with a tentative D call TRBD2 (6 bases). The V gene's germline CDR1 is SGHTA and CDR2 FQGNSA. Trimming removed 3 bases from V and 4 bases from J, with 20 bases in between. The CDR3 has 17 amino acids. CDR3 sequence: CASSFPPGWGVPDTQYF. In DNA, the CDR3 is TGTGCCAGCAGCTTCCCCCCCGGCTGGGGGGTCCCAGATACGCAGTATTTT.

V and J are TRBV5-1 and TRBJ2-3, with unresolved D. CDR1 is SGHRS and CDR2 is YFSETQ in the germline V gene. The CDR3 length is 15 residues. The V end lost 0 bases, the J end lost 1 base, and 9 bases lay between the germline ends. CDR3 in DNA: TGCGCCAGCAGCTTGGAGGGTGCAGGCACAGATACGCAGTATTTT. It encodes CASSLEGAGTDTQYF.

The V call is TRBV6-1, the J call TRBJ1-1; possible D gene TRBD1, 5 bases. In germline, CDR1 is MNHNS, CDR2 SASEGT. V dropped 11 bases and J dropped 6 bases, with 22 bases sitting between them. The CDR3 has 14 residues. The CDR3 coding sequence is TGTGCCGCGCCCGGGGGGGAATGGGTTCCTGAAGCTTTCTTT. Translation gives CAAPGGEWVPEAFF.

This rearrangement joins TRBV7-9 to TRBJ2-7, with TRBD1 as a possible D gene (6 bases). The germline V and J ends were trimmed by 1 base and 2 bases, with 12 bases remaining between them. Germline lookup yields CDR1 SEHNR and CDR2 FQNEAQ (reference sequence). The CDR3 has 15 amino acids. CDR3 in DNA: TGTGCCAGCAGCTTAGTGGGCAGGGGACCCTACGAGCAGTACTTC. Its protein product is CASSLVGRGPYEQYF.

V and J are TRBV19 and TRBJ2-7; D tentatively fits TRBD1 or TRBD2 (5 bases each). This CDR3 comprises 14 residues. V lost 8 bases to trimming and J lost 3 bases, with 17 bases between them. Germline V gene sequence: CDR1 LNHDA, CDR2 SQIVND (reference sequence). CDR3 DNA sequence: TGTGCCAGTGGGTACGGGACGGATGGCTACGAGCAGTACTTC. This encodes CASGYGTDGYEQYF.

To note about this clone: The junction departs from germline at one end; a sequencing error may be responsible. The chain uses TRBV9 and TRBJ2-2; 7 bases map to TRBD1. This CDR3 region has 16 residues. CDR1 SGDLS and CDR2 YYNGEE come from the germline V gene. The CDR3 DNA is TGTGCCAACAGCGGAAACAGGGGTAGGGACACCGGGGAGCTGTTTTTT. It codes for CANSGNRGRDTGELFF.

The V and J genes are TRBV6-1 and TRBJ2-1, with D perhaps TRBD1 or TRBD2 (5 bases each). V lost 4 bases and J 0 bases, leaving 13 bases between the germline ends. The CDR3 is 16 residues long. Germline loops: CDR1 MNHNS, CDR2 SASEGT. CDR3 amino acids: CASSGERGSSYNEQFF. The CDR3 nucleotides read TGTGCCAGCAGTGGGGAACGGGGCAGCTCCTACAATGAGCAGTTCTTC.

This clone has a single count. This chain uses TRBV29-1 with TRBJ2-3; no definite D call. The CDR3 is 12 residues long. CDR1 and CDR2 (germline): SQVTM, ANQGSEA. V was trimmed by 6 bases and J by 2 bases, leaving 9 bases between them. The CDR3 protein is CSVLELTDTQYF. CDR3 bases: TGCAGCGTCTTGGAGCTCACAGATACGCAGTATTTT.